This is a list of T cell receptor beta chains from one sample in a study of T cell responses to AZD1222 COVID-19 vaccine. The protocol was immunoSEQ multiplex PCR, while the TCRdb copy is restricted to in-frame clones and leaves out a portion. The data contain some 170,000 clones, more than 90% of them singletons. This material consisted of peripheral blood, taken on day 0 of AZD1222 vaccination. The receptors here all came from an adult in good health. Both conserved end residues are part of each CDR3. Fields, in order: CDR3 DNA, CDR3 protein, clone size, D gene, V gene, J gene. D genes are given only for firm matches. Only some rows state a clone size, as once, few, many or a class for expanded clones.

cdr3_nt: TGTGCCAGCAGCCCTCGGGGGACAGCGACGAAGACTGAAGCTTTCTTT
cdr3_aa: CASSPRGTATKTEAFF
clone_size: NA
d_call: TRBD1
v_call: TRBV7-9
j_call: TRBJ1-1

cdr3_nt: TGTGCCAGTAGTATAGGCTGGTGGGGCGGGATCACAGATACGCAGTATTTT
cdr3_aa: CASSIGWWGGITDTQYF
clone_size: NA
d_call: NA
v_call: TRBV19
j_call: TRBJ2-3

cdr3_nt: TGCGCCAGCAGCTTGGCGGCGGCTAGCGGTGCCTACGAGCAGTACTTC
cdr3_aa: CASSLAAASGAYEQYF
clone_size: NA
d_call: TRBD2
v_call: TRBV5-1
j_call: TRBJ2-7

cdr3_nt: TGTGCCAGCAGTGAATTTGGGGGGAGGACTGAAGCTTTCTTT
cdr3_aa: CASSEFGGRTEAFF
clone_size: NA
d_call: NA
v_call: TRBV2
j_call: TRBJ1-1

cdr3_nt: TGTGCCAGCAGTTTTAAGGGTGGGGCTTTCTTT
cdr3_aa: CASSFKGGAFF
clone_size: NA
d_call: NA
v_call: TRBV3-1/TRBV3-2
j_call: TRBJ1-1

cdr3_nt: TGTGCCAGCAGTGAACCCCGGACTAGCGGATCCTACGAGCAGTACTTC
cdr3_aa: CASSEPRTSGSYEQYF
clone_size: NA
d_call: TRBD2
v_call: TRBV6-1
j_call: TRBJ2-7

cdr3_nt: TGTGCCAGCAGCTTCTTCTTTGGAAACACCATATATTTT
cdr3_aa: CASSFFFGNTIYF
clone_size: few
d_call: NA
v_call: TRBV5-4
j_call: TRBJ1-3

cdr3_nt: TGTGCCAGTAGTATAGCTACCGTTAGCAATCAGCCCCAGCATTTT
cdr3_aa: CASSIATVSNQPQHF
clone_size: NA
d_call: NA
v_call: TRBV19
j_call: TRBJ1-5

cdr3_nt: TGTGCCAGTAGTATAACGGCCCGAGCTAACTATGGCTACACCTTC
cdr3_aa: CASSITARANYGYTF
clone_size: once
d_call: NA
v_call: TRBV19
j_call: TRBJ1-2

cdr3_nt: TGTGCCAGCAGCCAAGGGGGTTTGACTGAAGCTTTCTTT
cdr3_aa: CASSQGGLTEAFF
clone_size: NA
d_call: NA
v_call: TRBV14
j_call: TRBJ1-1

cdr3_nt: TGTGCCAGCAGCTTACAGGACGCGGTTTCTTCCTACGAGCAGTACTTC
cdr3_aa: CASSLQDAVSSYEQYF
clone_size: NA
d_call: NA
v_call: TRBV11-2
j_call: TRBJ2-7

cdr3_nt: TGTGCCAGCAGCCAGGACCCCGCCCTCAATGAGCAGTTCTTC
cdr3_aa: CASSQDPALNEQFF
clone_size: NA
d_call: NA
v_call: TRBV3-1/TRBV3-2
j_call: TRBJ2-1

cdr3_nt: TGCAGCGTGGACTCAATTAGCTCCTCTGGGGCCAACGTCCTGACTTTC
cdr3_aa: CSVDSISSSGANVLTF
clone_size: NA
d_call: NA
v_call: TRBV29-1
j_call: TRBJ2-6

cdr3_nt: TGTGCCACCAGCCTCCCAGGACGGAATCAGCCCCAGCATTTT
cdr3_aa: CATSLPGRNQPQHF
clone_size: NA
d_call: NA
v_call: TRBV15
j_call: TRBJ1-5

cdr3_nt: TGTGCCAGCAGCAGGGAGTTGAACACTGAAGCTTTCTTT
cdr3_aa: CASSRELNTEAFF
clone_size: NA
d_call: NA
v_call: TRBV11-3
j_call: TRBJ1-1

cdr3_nt: TGTGCCTGGAGTGCCGGGACAGGGGGCAATCAGCCCCAGCATTTT
cdr3_aa: CAWSAGTGGNQPQHF
clone_size: NA
d_call: TRBD1
v_call: TRBV30
j_call: TRBJ1-5

cdr3_nt: TGTGCCAGCAGCTTAGTGTGGGGTAGCGGCCCCTTTAATGAGCAGTTCTTC
cdr3_aa: CASSLVWGSGPFNEQFF
clone_size: NA
d_call: NA
v_call: TRBV11-2
j_call: TRBJ2-1

cdr3_nt: TGTGCCAGCAGCCAGCTCGGGACAGCGAACACTGAAGCTTTCTTT
cdr3_aa: CASSQLGTANTEAFF
clone_size: NA
d_call: TRBD1
v_call: TRBV14
j_call: TRBJ1-1

cdr3_nt: TGCGCCAGCAGCTTGGCAGGAGGGGTAGGTCAGCCCCAGCATTTT
cdr3_aa: CASSLAGGVGQPQHF
clone_size: NA
d_call: NA
v_call: TRBV5-1
j_call: TRBJ1-5

cdr3_nt: TGCGCCAGCAGCCCCGGGGCAGGGAGGGAGACCCAGTACTTC
cdr3_aa: CASSPGAGRETQYF
clone_size: NA
d_call: NA
v_call: TRBV5-1
j_call: TRBJ2-5

cdr3_nt: TGTGCCAGCAGTTGGACAGGGGGCGAGTACGAGCAGTACTTC
cdr3_aa: CASSWTGGEYEQYF
clone_size: NA
d_call: TRBD1
v_call: TRBV2
j_call: TRBJ2-7

cdr3_nt: TGTGCCAGCAGTGAAGTAGGGTATGGCTACACCTTC
cdr3_aa: CASSEVGYGYTF
clone_size: few
d_call: NA
v_call: TRBV2
j_call: TRBJ1-2

cdr3_nt: TGCAGCGTTGAAGATGGGGTTTCCTACAATGAGCAGTTCTTC
cdr3_aa: CSVEDGVSYNEQFF
clone_size: NA
d_call: NA
v_call: TRBV29-1
j_call: TRBJ2-1

cdr3_nt: TGTGCCAGCAGCCTCGGACAGGGGCTCCACGAGCAGTACTTC
cdr3_aa: CASSLGQGLHEQYF
clone_size: NA
d_call: TRBD1
v_call: TRBV6-5
j_call: TRBJ2-7

cdr3_nt: TGTGCCAGCACGATGGGAGGGTGGGCCTATGGCTACACCTTC
cdr3_aa: CASTMGGWAYGYTF
clone_size: NA
d_call: NA
v_call: TRBV2
j_call: TRBJ1-2

cdr3_nt: TGTGCCAGCAGGAGGGGAGGAGAGTACACTGAAGCTTTCTTT
cdr3_aa: CASRRGGEYTEAFF
clone_size: NA
d_call: NA
v_call: TRBV7-9
j_call: TRBJ1-1

cdr3_nt: TGTGCCAGCAGCCCACAGGATTCTGGCTACACCTTC
cdr3_aa: CASSPQDSGYTF
clone_size: NA
d_call: NA
v_call: TRBV9
j_call: TRBJ1-2

cdr3_nt: TGTGCCAGCAGTTTAGCCGGGACTAATGAAAAACTGTTTTTT
cdr3_aa: CASSLAGTNEKLFF
clone_size: NA
d_call: NA
v_call: TRBV27
j_call: TRBJ1-4

cdr3_nt: TGTGCCAGCAGCCAAGACCAATTCCCGCCCGGGGAGCTGTTTTTT
cdr3_aa: CASSQDQFPPGELFF
clone_size: NA
d_call: NA
v_call: TRBV3-1/TRBV3-2
j_call: TRBJ2-2

cdr3_nt: TGTGCCAGCAGCTTAGAATTTAGGGACTTAAACAATGAGCAGTTCTTC
cdr3_aa: CASSLEFRDLNNEQFF
clone_size: NA
d_call: NA
v_call: TRBV11-2
j_call: TRBJ2-1

cdr3_nt: TGTGCCAGCAGTTACCCCCCGGGGGCCCGATCGGCCGAGCAGTACTTC
cdr3_aa: CASSYPPGARSAEQYF
clone_size: NA
d_call: NA
v_call: TRBV6-2/TRBV6-3
j_call: TRBJ2-7